The 15 T cell receptor beta chains below were found in one sample sequenced in a study of regulatory T cells in long-lasting Graves disease. The sample's time point: newly diagnosed GD, antithyroid drugs for less than 3 months. Extracted RNA from PBMCs served as the source of the TCR library. In building TCR beta libraries, iRepertoire HTBI primers were used together with Arm-PCR of CDR3 regions. TCRdb redid the calling of the multiplex PCR reads with MiXCR, one entry per CDR3 protein. Of roughly 500,000 distinct CDR3 sequences in the sample, 14% were seen once. These same data were also listed under a study on T cells in Graves' hyperthyroidism and ophthalmopathy.

The sample in question was peripheral blood mononuclear cells (PBMCs), obtained at new diagnosis, from a patient treated with antithyroid drugs. The source of these receptors is a woman in her forties or fifties with Graves disease.

This clonotype came up a few times. V gene TRBV5-1 combines with J gene TRBJ1-3, with D possibly being TRBD1 (5 bases). Per the germline V gene, CDR1 is SGHRS and CDR2 is YFSETQ. V was trimmed by 4 bases and J by 6 bases, leaving 23 bases between them. This CDR3 comprises 17 residues. CDR3 region: CASSPFRGRGPANTIYF. The CDR3 DNA reads as TGCGCCAGCAGCCCTTTTAGGGGCCGTGGCCCTGCAAACACCATATATTTT.

Ten or more counts support this clonotype. The chain couples TRBV28 to TRBJ2-3; D call uncertain. V was cut by 8 bases and J by 2 bases, with 14 bases left in between. This CDR3 region has 14 residues. Germline CDR1 reads MDHEN; CDR2 reads SYDVKM. Here the CDR3 DNA reads TGTGCCAGCGTGCTAAGCCCTACCACAGATACGCAGTATTTT. Its translation is CASVLSPTTDTQYF. Supplemented by reference TRBV28 and TRBJ2-3, the full variable domain reads DVKVTQSSRYLVKRTGEKVFLECVQDMDHENMFWYRQDPGLGLRLIYFSYDVKMKEKGDIPEGYSVSREKKERFSLILESASTNQTSMYLCASVLSPTTDTQYFGPGTRLTVL.

This clonotype appeared once. A much larger clone differs by one base, so this may be a read error. The chain is built from TRBV28 and TRBJ2-1; possibly TRBD2 for D (5 bases). Germline V gene data show CDR1 as MDHEN and CDR2 as SYDVKM. The CDR3 spans 14 residues. V was pared by 6 bases and J by 9 bases, with 18 bases between. The CDR3 bases are TGTGCCAGCAGCCGACTACGACCCAGGCGTGAGCAGTTCTTC. Encoded protein: CASSRLRPRREQFF.

The chain carries TRBV28 and TRBJ2-1, with a tentative D call TRBD2 (5 bases). V shed 6 bases and J shed 4 bases, with 16 bases lying between them. CDR3 length: 15 residues. Germline lookup yields CDR1 MDHEN and CDR2 SYDVKM. The chain's CDR3 is CASRKLVRVYNEQFF. The CDR3 DNA is TGTGCCAGCAGAAAACTAGTACGGGTTTACAATGAGCAGTTCTTC.

This clonotype has at least ten counts. The J gene is TRBJ2-7, the V gene TRBV28; D is perhaps TRBD2 (5 bases). This CDR3 spans 13 amino acids. Germline-derived CDR1 and CDR2 are MDHEN and SYDVKM. Between the trimmed V and J ends, which lost 6 bases and 2 bases, there was a span of 11 bases. The CDR3 reads CASRPDSPYEQYF. CDR3 DNA: TGTGCCAGCAGACCGGACTCCCCCTACGAGCAGTACTTC.

This clonotype was counted between two and nine times. J is TRBJ2-1 and V is TRBV9; no firm D call. The CDR3 consists of 13 residues. The V gene's germline CDR1 is SGDLS and CDR2 YYNGEE. V shed 1 base and J shed 8 bases, with 10 bases lying between them. CDR3 sequence (DNA): TGTGCCAGCAGCGTAAGGCAGGTAGATGAGCAGTTCTTC. Protein product: CASSVRQVDEQFF.

This chain connects TRBV5-1 to TRBJ2-7; 7 positions match TRBD2. The germline gives CDR1 SGHRS, CDR2 YFSETQ. V lost 4 bases, J lost 2 bases, and 6 bases stayed unmatched. CDR3 length: 14 residues. For the CDR3, the DNA is TGCGCCAGCAGCACGACCGGGACTACCTACGAGCAGTACTTC. Its protein is CASSTTGTTYEQYF.

The sample holds many counts of this clonotype. The rearrangement joins TRBV12-3 or TRBV12-4 to TRBJ1-3; D not certain. The germline V and J ends were trimmed by 2 bases and 1 base, with 0 bases remaining between them. The CDR3 runs 12 residues. The CDR3 loop is CASSLSGNTIYF. The CDR3 bases are TGTGCCAGCAGTTTATCTGGAAACACCATATATTTT.

The V and J genes are TRBV11-2 and TRBJ2-2, with D maybe TRBD2 (5 bases). Trimming took 5 bases from V and 6 from J, leaving 10 bases between them. Germline V lookup: CDR1 SGHAT, CDR2 FQNNGV. The CDR3 consists of 13 residues. The chain's CDR3 is CASSQTRAGELFF. The DNA of the CDR3 is TGTGCCAGCAGCCAAACTAGGGCCGGGGAGCTGTTTTTT.

This clonotype turned up a few times. This rearrangement joins TRBV20-1 to TRBJ2-2; the match to TRBD2 covers 9 bases. CDR1 is DFQATT and CDR2 is SNEGSKA in the germline V gene (reference sequence). V lost 6 bases, J lost 5 bases, and 7 bases stayed unmatched. This CDR3 region has 14 residues. This CDR3 reads CSAPRAGGTGELFF. CDR3 sequence (DNA): TGCAGTGCCCCACGGGCGGGAGGGACCGGGGAGCTGTTTTTT.

The V gene is TRBV20-1, the J gene TRBJ2-3; weak D call: TRBD2 (6 bases). The CDR3 spans 17 residues. Germline loops: CDR1 DFQATT, CDR2 SNEGSKA (reference sequence). V lost 3 bases and J 3 bases, leaving 22 bases between the germline ends. This CDR3 is CSARERSGLRVTDTQYF. DNA for the CDR3: TGCAGTGCTAGGGAGCGTAGCGGATTACGAGTTACAGATACGCAGTATTTT.

In this sample, this clonotype turned up many times. This chain links TRBV11-2 with TRBJ1-4, with 10 positions matching TRBD1. This CDR3 has 14 residues. The germline V gene has CDR1 SGHAT and CDR2 FQNNGV. V lost 5 bases to trimming and J lost 7 bases; unmatched junction nucleotides: 4. Here the CDR3 DNA reads TGTGCCAGCAGCAAGGGACAGGGGTTTGAAAAACTGTTTTTT. This translates into CASSKGQGFEKLFF.

The sample holds many counts of this clonotype. The rearrangement uses TRBV6-5 and TRBJ2-7; possible D gene TRBD2, 5 bases. CDR1 MNHEY and CDR2 SVGAGI come from the germline V gene. Trimming shortened V by 0 bases and J by 0 bases, and 15 bases separated the two germline ends. The CDR3 consists of 17 residues. This chain's CDR3 is CASSYSIGGYSSYEQYF. DNA for the CDR3: TGTGCCAGCAGTTACTCGATCGGAGGCTACAGCTCCTACGAGCAGTACTTC.

The chain uses TRBV5-5 and TRBJ1-5; D not certain. V shed 4 bases and J shed 1 base, with 12 bases lying between them. The CDR3 runs 15 residues. CDR1 and CDR2 from the germline V gene are SGHKS and YYEKEE (reference sequence). The CDR3 DNA reads as TGTGCCAGCAGCGCGGGGAGCGGGAGCAATCAGCCCCAGCATTTT. The encoded protein is CASSAGSGSNQPQHF.

This clonotype was counted at least ten times. The genes are TRBV12-3 or TRBV12-4 and TRBJ1-2, with D hard to call. V lost 8 bases, J lost 2 bases, and 12 bases lay in between. This CDR3 has 13 residues. DNA of the CDR3: TGTGCCAGCGCCCCGACGGGGAACTATGGCTACACCTTC. Amino acids: CASAPTGNYGYTF.